This TCR beta chain was retrieved from a study of T cells in Graves' hyperthyroidism and ophthalmopathy. Study observations and caveats: A median roughly six months before onset, the model predicted ophthalmopathy. Appearing also in blood were most of the thyroid clonotypes expanded above 0.001.

Exclusion of patients followed from uncontrolled infection, other autoimmune disease, pregnancy or lactation. Source material for PBMCs was more than 9.5 ml fresh peripheral blood. The CDR3 regions of TCR beta were amplified from RNA transcripts. First-round RT-PCR of the TCR CDR3 relied on the HTBI primer set. Via MiXCR, TCRdb re-called the multiplex PCR reads, giving one row per CDR3 protein. The table lists around 600,000 distinct CDR3 sequences, about 14% of them singletons. Germline trimming cut 4 bases from V and 3 bases from J; bases unmatched to any gene: 9. From germline, CDR1 is SQVTM and CDR2 ANQGSEA. CDR3 size: 15 residues. A word on this clonotype: Its target is unknown.

The receptor was isolated from a woman between 45 and 65 years old with Graves' ophthalmopathy. This chain joins TRBV29-1 and TRBJ1-1; TRBD1 matches 9 bases. The sample comprised blood. The CDR3 DNA follows: TGCAGCGTTGTTTACAGGGGGCGTCGGGACACTGAAGCTTTCTTT. Encoded protein: CSVVYRGRRDTEAFF.